The 30 T cell receptor beta chains below were found in one sample sequenced in a study of blood T cell repertoires in COVID-19. Profiled with immunoSEQ multiplex PCR; TCRdb holds only in-frame clones, not every one. The data show approximately 200,000 clones, with around 85% seen just once and more than 2.5% held by the top ten. Sequenced sample: PBMCs or T cells enriched from blood (not recorded which). Receptor source: a woman aged 25 to 39 who had recovered from COVID-19.

V is TRBV27 and J is TRBJ2-7; 14 nucleotides match TRBD2. The CDR3 has 19 residues. Germline V gene lookup returns CDR1 MNHEY and CDR2 SMNVEV (reference sequence). V was pared by 6 bases and J by 3 bases, with 16 bases of the junction left unmatched. For the CDR3, the DNA is TGTGCCAGCAGACACAGTCTTATGGGACTAGCGGGAGCTGGCTACGAGCAGTACTTC. This encodes CASRHSLMGLAGAGYEQYF.

This clone occurred a few times. The V gene is TRBV28, the J gene TRBJ2-7; possibly TRBD2 for D (5 bases). The CDR3 totals 13 residues. V was trimmed by 5 bases and J by 5 bases, leaving 13 bases between them. Germline lookup yields CDR1 MDHEN and CDR2 SYDVKM. CDR3 region: CASSLLLGDEQYV. The DNA of the CDR3 is TGTGCCAGCAGTCTACTTTTGGGAGACGAGCAGTACGTC.

V gene TRBV7-3 combines with J gene TRBJ2-3; no clear D. From germline, CDR1 is SGHTA and CDR2 FQGTGA. The CDR3 spans 14 residues. Deletions cut 5 bases from V and 2 bases from J, with 11 bases between. This chain's CDR3 is CASSPTLSTDTQYF. For the CDR3, the DNA is TGTGCCAGCAGCCCCACTCTATCCACAGATACGCAGTATTTT.

The CDR3 here is CASSPWDRGNQPQHF. Written as DNA, the CDR3 is TGTGCCAGCAGCCCCTGGGACAGGGGCAATCAGCCCCAGCATTTT. The chain is built from TRBV7-9 and TRBJ1-5; 9 bases match TRBD1. The CDR3 sequence is 15 residues long. J lost 2 bases, V lost 5 bases, and 4 bases had no gene match. Germline loops: CDR1 SEHNR, CDR2 FQNEAQ (reference sequence).

This chain connects TRBV7-9 to TRBJ1-1; 7 bases align to TRBD1. CDR3 length: 17 amino acids. J was trimmed by 6 bases and V by 5 bases; bases with no gene match: 18. Germline-derived CDR1 and CDR2 are SEHNR and FQNEAQ (reference sequence). CDR3 sequence (DNA): TGTGCCAGCAGCGCATATAACCGACAGGGAATTCATGCTGAAGCTTTCTTT. This sequence encodes CASSAYNRQGIHAEAFF.

This clone has more than one count but fewer than ten. The genes are TRBV9 and TRBJ1-5; no clear D gene. Germline CDR1 is SGDLS and CDR2 is YYNGEE. The CDR3 runs to 14 residues. V was clipped by 3 bases and J by 4 bases, with 11 bases between them. The CDR3 sequence: CASSGGGPNQPQHF. The CDR3, as DNA: TGTGCCAGCAGCGGAGGAGGTCCTAATCAGCCCCAGCATTTT.

This chain joins TRBV7-9 and TRBJ1-1, with 9 bases aligning to TRBD1. With 3 bases clipped from V and 7 bases from J, the junction kept 6 bases outside the gene matches. Germline V lookup: CDR1 SEHNR, CDR2 FQNEAQ (reference sequence). CDR3 length equals 14 residues. The CDR3 bases are TGTGCCAGCAGCTTCGGGACAGGGCGTGATGAAGCTTTCTTT. Amino acids: CASSFGTGRDEAFF.

The chain carries TRBV29-1 and TRBJ1-2; weak D call: TRBD1 (6 bases). The germline V gene encodes CDR1 SQVTM and CDR2 ANQGSEA. Trimming pared 4 bases from V and 4 bases from J, leaving 16 bases between. The CDR3 has 14 amino acids. In DNA form, the CDR3 reads TGCAGCGTTGCCCCCAGGGGCTCGACCTATGGCTACACCTTC. Translating gives CSVAPRGSTYGYTF.

The chain joins TRBV19 to TRBJ1-1; D is uncertain. The CDR3 runs 22 residues. Trimming left V 2 bases short and J 1 base short, with 32 bases between. Germline V CDR1 and CDR2: LNHDA, SQIVND (reference sequence). Here the CDR3 DNA reads TGTGCCAGTAGTATACTAGCCTTGATAGAAAATAAATACCACCCTGAGAACACTGAAGCTTTCTTT. This translates into CASSILALIENKYHPENTEAFF.

The chain combines TRBV19 with TRBJ2-5; TRBD1 aligns across 8 bases. This CDR3 is built from 14 residues. The V and J ends lost 5 bases and 2 bases, in that order; junction bases with no gene match: 4. Germline-derived CDR1 and CDR2 are LNHDA and SQIVND (reference sequence). CDR3 residues: CASSRTGRQETQYF. DNA for the CDR3: TGTGCCAGTAGTCGGACAGGGAGGCAAGAGACCCAGTACTTC.

This sequence joins TRBV7-2 and TRBJ2-3, with TRBD2 matching over 8 bases. The CDR3 spans 16 residues. After removal of 0 bases from V and 5 bases from J, the junction contained 7 bases not matched to a gene. Per germline, CDR1 SGHTA and CDR2 FQGNSA. CDR3 sequence: CASSLARVAGLDTQYF. The CDR3, as DNA: TGTGCCAGCAGCTTAGCGCGTGTAGCGGGGTTAGATACGCAGTATTTT.

In regard to this clone: The same CDR3 can be traced to other DNA sequences in this sample. The rearrangement joins TRBV28 to TRBJ1-2; no firm D call. V shed 2 bases and J shed 4 bases, with 5 bases lying between them. In germline, CDR1 is MDHEN, CDR2 SYDVKM. The CDR3 covers 12 residues. This CDR3 reads CASSLRGYGYTF. CDR3 in DNA: TGTGCCAGCAGTTTACGAGGCTATGGCTACACCTTC.

The CDR3 region is CASTSVGYQPQHF. The DNA of the CDR3 is TGTGCCAGCACCTCGGTCGGGTATCAGCCCCAGCATTTT. J is TRBJ1-5 and V is TRBV28; D call uncertain. CDR1 MDHEN and CDR2 SYDVKM come from the germline V gene. This CDR3 is built from 13 residues. With 7 bases removed from V and 5 bases from J, the gap between germline ends came to 12 bases.

The genes are TRBV25-1 and TRBJ2-3; TRBD2 matches at 11 bases. V trimming: 0 bases; J trimming: 1 base; junction bases outside the gene matches: 3. CDR3 length: 17 residues. CDR1 is MGHDK, CDR2 SYGVNS, per germline. This chain's CDR3 is CASSEYRGLAGTDTQYF. For the CDR3, the DNA is TGTGCCAGCAGTGAATATAGGGGACTAGCGGGCACAGATACGCAGTATTTT.

The V call is TRBV19, the J call TRBJ2-3; a possible D gene is TRBD1 (6 bases). Germline V gene data show CDR1 as LNHDA and CDR2 as SQIVND (reference sequence). The germline V and J ends were trimmed by 8 bases and 0 bases, with 12 bases remaining between them. The CDR3 covers 14 residues. The CDR3 bases are TGTGCCAGTTCTGAGGGGGTCAGCACAGATACGCAGTATTTT. It is translated as CASSEGVSTDTQYF.

The chain couples TRBV11-2 to TRBJ2-1; no clear D. Deletions cut 5 bases from V and 0 bases from J, with 8 bases between. The CDR3 runs 14 residues. Germline lookup yields CDR1 SGHAT and CDR2 FQNNGV. Written as DNA, the CDR3 is TGTGCCAGCAGCATTGGTAGCTCCTACAATGAGCAGTTCTTC. Translating it yields CASSIGSSYNEQFF.

This chain joins TRBV5-1 and TRBJ1-4, with 7 bases fitting TRBD1. The junction had 2 bases not matched to a gene; V was cut back by 0 bases and J by 6 bases. The CDR3 runs to 14 residues. The germline V gene encodes CDR1 SGHRS and CDR2 YFSETQ. CDR3 amino acids: CASSLDRGDEKLFF. CDR3 bases: TGCGCCAGCAGCTTGGACAGGGGTGATGAAAAACTGTTTTTT.

The chain uses TRBV3-1 (or the pseudogene TRBV3-2) and TRBJ2-1; 7 positions agree with TRBD2. Trimming at V came to 2 bases and at J to 6 bases, leaving 10 bases not matched to a gene. The CDR3 has 16 residues. The germline V gene has CDR1 LGHDT and CDR2 YNNKEL (reference sequence). The chain's CDR3 is CASSQLTGGLGNEQFF. The CDR3 DNA sequence: TGTGCCAGCAGCCAACTGACGGGGGGTCTGGGCAATGAGCAGTTCTTC.

This clone was recorded once. DNA of the CDR3: TGTGCCAGCCCCAGGGACTGGGGAGGAAACACTGAAGCTTTCTTT. This sequence encodes CASPRDWGGNTEAFF. This chain joins TRBV6-5 and TRBJ1-1, with a possible D match to TRBD1 (5 bases). The germline V gene encodes CDR1 MNHEY and CDR2 SVGAGI. V lost 8 bases to trimming and J lost 2 bases, with 18 bases between them. The CDR3 totals 15 residues.

The chain employs TRBV19 and TRBJ2-7, with 10 bases identical to TRBD2. V lost 6 bases to trimming and J lost 1 base; unmatched junction nucleotides: 0. The CDR3 is 13 residues long. From germline, CDR1 is LNHDA and CDR2 SQIVND (reference sequence). The CDR3 sequence is CASRLAGSYEQYV. CDR3 sequence (DNA): TGTGCCAGTAGACTAGCGGGGTCCTACGAGCAGTACGTC.

This clone was observed once. This sequence joins TRBV6-6 and TRBJ2-7, with 14 bases aligning to TRBD2. Per germline, CDR1 MNHNY and CDR2 SVGAGI (reference sequence). The CDR3 sequence is 15 residues long. Trimming cost V 6 bases and J 3 bases; bases outside gene matches: 4. This CDR3 is CASRLGTSGSYEQYF. The CDR3 DNA follows: TGTGCCAGCAGACTCGGGACTAGCGGGAGCTACGAGCAGTACTTC.

This clone was recorded only once. The chain uses TRBV9 and TRBJ1-2; a possible D gene is TRBD1 (5 bases). CDR3 length: 19 amino acids. Trimming removed 0 bases from V and 2 bases from J, with 23 bases in between. From germline, CDR1 is SGDLS and CDR2 YYNGEE. CDR3 sequence: CASSVAPGTGSVQNYGYTF. The CDR3 nucleotides are TGTGCCAGCAGCGTAGCTCCGGGGACTGGGTCCGTTCAAAACTATGGCTACACCTTC.

The chain recombines TRBV20-1 with TRBJ1-4; 9 bases map to TRBD1. The V gene end was trimmed by 5 bases and the J gene end by 2 bases; junction bases not matched to a gene: 9. Germline V gene data show CDR1 as DFQATT and CDR2 as SNEGSKA (reference sequence). CDR3 size: 16 residues. The CDR3 DNA follows: TGCAGTGCTCGTGGGGACAGGGTTTCGACTAATGAAAAACTGTTTTTT. Translated, it gives CSARGDRVSTNEKLFF.

The rearrangement uses TRBV2 and TRBJ2-5; TRBD2 matches at 9 bases. Per germline, CDR1 SNHLY and CDR2 FYNNEI. The CDR3 is made up of 15 amino acids. V gave up 3 bases and J gave up 1 base; unmatched junction bases: 3. CDR3 sequence (DNA): TGTGCCAGCAGTGATGGCGGGGGGGCCCAAGAGACCCAGTACTTC. It translates to CASSDGGGAQETQYF. The full variable domain, its missing parts supplied by reference TRBV2 and TRBJ2-5, is EPEVTQTPSHQVTQMGQEVILRCVPISNHLYFYWYRQILGQKVEFLVSFYNNEISEKSEIFDDQFSVERPDGSNFTLKIRSTKLEDSAMYFCASSDGGGAQETQYFGPGTRLLVL.

This clone was counted a single time. The J gene is TRBJ2-3, the V gene TRBV12-2; TRBD2 is the table's D call and was not checked against the DNA. TRBV12-2 is deemed a pseudogene. The CDR3 is 19 amino acids. The CDR3, as DNA: TGTGCAAGTCGCTTAGGAGGGCTAGCGGGGGGCCTCAGCACAGATACGCAGTATTTT. Encoded protein: CASRLGGLAGGLSTDTQYF.

This chain uses TRBV7-9 with TRBJ1-2; D ambiguous. Trimming cost V 5 bases and J 4 bases, with 8 bases left between them. Germline V gene data show CDR1 as SEHNR and CDR2 as FQNEAQ (reference sequence). This CDR3 is built from 12 residues. CDR3 DNA sequence: TGTGCCAGCAGCCAGACTCCCTATGGCTACACCTTC. Protein sequence: CASSQTPYGYTF.

The chain has TRBV5-8 and TRBJ2-2; no clear D gene. This CDR3 comprises 15 residues. V lost 0 bases and J lost 4, with 10 bases in between. Looked up from germline, CDR1 is SGHTS and CDR2 is YDEGEE. The CDR3 DNA sequence: TGTGCCAGCAGCTTGGGTTCGTCGGGCACCGGGGAGCTGTTTTTT. This translates into CASSLGSSGTGELFF.

The chain carries TRBV5-1 and TRBJ1-4; 7 nucleotides line up with TRBD1. Germline lookup yields CDR1 SGHRS and CDR2 YFSETQ. The length of the CDR3 is 14 residues. Germline trimming cut 0 bases from V and 6 bases from J; bases unmatched to any gene: 2. The DNA of the CDR3 is TGCGCCAGCAGCTTGGTAGGGGGCGATGAAAAACTGTTTTTT. The encoded protein is CASSLVGGDEKLFF.

The chain couples TRBV12-2 to TRBJ1-2; the table's D call TRBD1 went unverified against the DNA. TRBV12-2 is labeled a pseudogene. The CDR3 is made up of 15 amino acids. The CDR3 DNA sequence: TGTGCAAGTCCCAAGACAGGGGCCCCTAACTATGGCTACACCTTC. Translated: CASPKTGAPNYGYTF.

A remark on this clone: Other DNA sequences in the same sample also yield this CDR3. This sequence joins TRBV27 and TRBJ2-1, with 9 bases fitting TRBD2. The germline V gene has CDR1 MNHEY and CDR2 SMNVEV (reference sequence). The CDR3 is 14 residues long. J was trimmed by 5 bases and V by 5 bases; bases with no gene match: 4. CDR3 DNA sequence: TGTGCCAGCAGTCTGACTAGCGGCAACAATGAGCAGTTCTTC. This translates into CASSLTSGNNEQFF.